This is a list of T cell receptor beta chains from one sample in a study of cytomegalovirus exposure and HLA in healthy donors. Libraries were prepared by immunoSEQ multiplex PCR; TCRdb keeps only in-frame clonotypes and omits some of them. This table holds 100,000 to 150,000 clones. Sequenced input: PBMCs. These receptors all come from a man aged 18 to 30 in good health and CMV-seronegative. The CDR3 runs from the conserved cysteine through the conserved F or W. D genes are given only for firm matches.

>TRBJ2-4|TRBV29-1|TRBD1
CSVLQGADIQYF
TGCAGCGTCCTTCAGGGGGCGGACATTCAGTACTTC
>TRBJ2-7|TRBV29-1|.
CSALTSYEQYF
TGCAGCGCTTTGACTAGCTACGAGCAGTACTTC
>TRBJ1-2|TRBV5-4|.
CASASGGTGYGYTF
TGTGCCAGCGCCTCGGGGGGGACTGGCTATGGCTACACCTTC
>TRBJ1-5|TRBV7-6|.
CASSFAKTQPQHF
TGTGCCAGCAGCTTTGCCAAGACACAGCCCCAGCATTTT
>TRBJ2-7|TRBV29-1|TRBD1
CSVETRRTGGYEQYF
TGCAGCGTTGAAACGAGGAGGACAGGAGGCTACGAGCAGTACTTC
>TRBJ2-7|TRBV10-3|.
CAISQTSSYEQYF
TGTGCCATCTCCCAAACTAGTTCCTACGAGCAGTACTTC
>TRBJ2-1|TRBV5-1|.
CASSFPSGGAGTYNEQFF
TGCGCCAGCAGCTTTCCGAGCGGAGGAGCTGGGACCTACAATGAGCAGTTCTTC
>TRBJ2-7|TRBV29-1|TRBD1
CSVVPGQGVYEQYF
TGCAGCGTTGTACCGGGACAGGGAGTTTACGAGCAGTACTTC
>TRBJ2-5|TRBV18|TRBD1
CASSPRTGRQETQYF
TGTGCCAGCTCACCTCGGACAGGGAGGCAAGAGACCCAGTACTTC
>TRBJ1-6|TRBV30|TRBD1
CAWTDRVSPLHF
TGTGCCTGGACGGACAGGGTTTCACCCCTCCACTTT
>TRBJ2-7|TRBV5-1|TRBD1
CASSLGQGTGYEQYF
TGCGCCAGCAGCTTGGGACAGGGAACGGGATACGAGCAGTACTTC
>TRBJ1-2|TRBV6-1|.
CASMKRTADYGYTF
TGTGCCAGCATGAAACGGACAGCTGACTATGGCTACACCTTC
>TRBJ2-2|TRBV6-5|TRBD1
CASRRDSTTGELFF
TGTGCCAGCAGAAGGGACAGTACCACCGGGGAGCTGTTTTTT
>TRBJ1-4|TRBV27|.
CASRVTGNEKLFF
TGTGCCAGCAGAGTGACGGGGAATGAAAAACTGTTTTTT
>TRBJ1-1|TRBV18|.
CASSPPGRGGLEAFF
TGTGCCAGCTCACCACCGGGTCGGGGGGGCCTTGAAGCTTTCTTT
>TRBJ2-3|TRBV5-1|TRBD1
CASSPGTGGLHGTDTQYF
TGCGCCAGCAGCCCAGGGACAGGGGGCTTGCATGGCACAGATACGCAGTATTTT
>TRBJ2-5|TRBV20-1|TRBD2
CSASRGGEPYF
TGCAGTGCGAGTCGGGGGGGGGAACCGTACTTC
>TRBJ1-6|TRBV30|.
CAWDTPRKVNSPLHF
TGTGCCTGGGACACCCCACGCAAAGTTAATTCACCCCTCCACTTT
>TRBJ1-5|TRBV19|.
CASSMRAENQPQHF
TGTGCCAGTAGTATGAGGGCAGAGAATCAGCCCCAGCATTTT
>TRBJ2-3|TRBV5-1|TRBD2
CASSFSGGGTDTQYF
TGCGCCAGCAGCTTTAGCGGGGGGGGCACAGATACGCAGTATTTT
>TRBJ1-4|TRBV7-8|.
CASSLAHEARINEKLFF
TGTGCCAGCAGCTTAGCGCACGAGGCGCGAATTAATGAAAAACTGTTTTTT
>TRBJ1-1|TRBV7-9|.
CASSGKGGNTEAFF
TGTGCCAGCAGCGGGAAGGGAGGGAACACTGAAGCTTTCTTT
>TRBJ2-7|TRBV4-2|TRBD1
CASSQVGGQASSYEQYF
TGTGCCAGCAGCCAAGTGGGGGGACAGGCATCTTCCTACGAGCAGTACTTC
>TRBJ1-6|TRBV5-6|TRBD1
CASSIDRGGGTPLHF
TGTGCCAGCAGCATAGACAGGGGGGGTGGAACACCCCTCCACTTT
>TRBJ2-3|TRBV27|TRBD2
CASHGTSGVRTDTQYF
TGTGCCAGCCACGGGACTAGCGGGGTCCGCACAGATACGCAGTATTTT
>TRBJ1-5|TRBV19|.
CASIGKGRGAANSNQPQHF
TGTGCCAGTATCGGAAAAGGGAGGGGCGCAGCAAATAGCAATCAGCCCCAGCATTTT
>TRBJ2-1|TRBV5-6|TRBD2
CASSRRLAGGSSYNEQFF
TGTGCCAGCAGCCGCCGGTTAGCGGGGGGGAGCTCCTACAATGAGCAGTTCTTC
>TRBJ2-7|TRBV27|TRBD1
CASSPDRGDLYEQYF
TGTGCCAGCAGTCCTGACAGGGGCGATCTGTACGAGCAGTACTTC
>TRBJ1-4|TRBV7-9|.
CASSSPGRTNEKLFF
TGTGCCAGCAGTTCCCCGGGTAGAACTAATGAAAAACTGTTTTTT
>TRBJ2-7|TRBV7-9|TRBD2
CASSQTRTSGVYEQYF
TGTGCCAGCAGCCAAACCAGGACTAGCGGGGTTTACGAGCAGTACTTC
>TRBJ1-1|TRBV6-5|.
CASSYTQGREGFF
TGTGCCAGCAGTTACACTCAGGGTCGGGAGGGTTTCTTT
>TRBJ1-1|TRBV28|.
CASSFPHGALNTEAFF
TGTGCCAGCAGTTTCCCACATGGGGCGCTCAACACTGAAGCTTTCTTT
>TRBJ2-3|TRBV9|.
CASGKGGDLGTDTQYF
TGTGCCAGCGGGAAGGGCGGGGATCTCGGCACAGATACGCAGTATTTT
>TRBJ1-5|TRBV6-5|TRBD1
CASSFRTGQPQHF
TGTGCCAGCAGTTTCCGGACAGGCCAGCCCCAGCATTTT
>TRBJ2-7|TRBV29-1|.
CSVGGLARYEQYF
TGCAGCGTTGGCGGGCTAGCGCGATACGAGCAGTACTTC
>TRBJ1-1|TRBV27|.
CASSPGGDMNTEAFF
TGTGCCAGCAGTCCGGGAGGGGATATGAACACTGAAGCTTTCTTT
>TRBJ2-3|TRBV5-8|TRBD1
CASRRDRITDTQYF
TGTGCCAGCAGGAGGGACAGGATCACAGATACGCAGTATTTT
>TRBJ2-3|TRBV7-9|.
CASSRDPGQSSTDTQYF
TGTGCCAGCAGCCGAGACCCCGGACAGTCTAGCACAGATACGCAGTATTTT
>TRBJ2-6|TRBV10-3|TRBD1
CAACPGTGGVGANVLTF
TGTGCCGCCTGCCCCGGGACAGGGGGCGTTGGGGCCAACGTCCTGACTTTC
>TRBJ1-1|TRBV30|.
CAWSFSGPGSTEAFF
TGTGCCTGGAGCTTCTCGGGCCCAGGGTCCACTGAAGCTTTCTTT
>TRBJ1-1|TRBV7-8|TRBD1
CASSLRTGSVETEAFF
TGTGCCAGCAGCTTACGGACAGGGTCAGTGGAAACTGAAGCTTTCTTT
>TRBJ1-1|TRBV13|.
CASSLGGAGGAFF
TGTGCCAGCAGCTTAGGAGGGGCCGGTGGAGCTTTCTTT
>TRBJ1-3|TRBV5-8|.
CASSLVGAGNTIYF
TGTGCCAGCAGCTTGGTAGGGGCTGGAAACACCATATATTTT
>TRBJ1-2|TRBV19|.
CASMKGGDYGYTF
TGTGCCAGTATGAAAGGGGGAGACTATGGCTACACCTTC